This T cell receptor beta chain was sequenced in a study of OX40 agonist ivuxolimab in advanced cancers. Study context: Patients were treated with ivuxolimab, an agonistic anti-OX40 (CD134) antibody. Of the patients, three showed partial responses, one with hepatocellular carcinoma and two with cutaneous melanoma.

Turning to this clone: The antigen remains undetermined.

This CDR3 contains 15 residues. V lost 3 bases to trimming and J lost 3 bases; unmatched junction nucleotides: 4. Germline V gene lookup returns CDR1 SGHVS and CDR2 FQNEAQ. Sequenced by immunoSEQ multiplex PCR; TCRdb stores in-frame clones only, minus some. The sample carries approximately 92,000 clones, about 80% recorded once. Findings of the study overall: Both CD4+ and CD8+ T cell populations in blood had undergone clonal expansion by week 6 at 0.1 to 3.0 mg/kg. CD4+ T cells averaged fewer expanded clones than CD8+ T cells.

This TCR was sampled from an adult with an advanced solid tumor such as melanoma, head and neck, liver or kidney cancer. The chain couples TRBV7-8 to TRBJ2-1; 8 bases are shared with TRBD1. Source: CD4+ or CD8+ T cells sorted from blood, taken in a trial of the OX40 agonist ivuxolimab. DNA for the CDR3: TGTGCCAGCAGCTTGTCCAGGGGGCACTACAATGAGCAGTTCTTC. This codes for CASSLSRGHYNEQFF.